This entry describes one TCR beta chain. What it binds is not known. TCRdb ran MiXCR on the reads and lists one entry per CDR3 protein. The table has more than 250,000 distinct CDR3 sequences, roughly 13% seen once. These data belong to a study of T cell repertoires in cytomegalovirus infection. Turning to the study itself: Matching HLA type, along with CMV infection, was indicated by public TCR beta signatures.

The study's findings and limits: HLA-C-restricted TCR beta clonotypes specific for CMV led the ex vivo response. Summed public TCR beta family frequency identified CMV carriers bearing the relevant HLA.

This TCR was recovered from a human donor in good health (CMV status not recorded). Some clones in this sample may be carry-over from other donors' samples. The source material was PBMCs.

In DNA form, the CDR3 reads TGCGCCAGCAGTAGGGGACAGGGAGATACTGAAGCTTTCTTT. Translation: CASSRGQGDTEAFF. The chain combines TRBV5-1 with TRBJ1-1, with 9 bases that match TRBD1. The CDR3 loop spans 14 amino acids. The trim removed 5 bases at V and 5 bases at J, leaving 7 bases unmatched. CDR1 and CDR2 (germline): SGHRS, YFSETQ.